Listed below are T cell receptor beta chains from one sample, sequenced in a study of shared clonotypes between healthy human individuals. Sequenced by immunoSEQ multiplex PCR; TCRdb stores in-frame clones only, minus some. The table has about 710,000 clones, approximately 73% seen once. The sequencing sample was made of memory CD4+ T cells sorted from blood. Source of these receptors: a woman aged 25-40 years in good health. Both conserved end residues are part of each CDR3.

v_call	j_call	cdr3_aa
TRBV7-8	TRBJ1-5	CASSRTDNQPQHF
TRBV27	TRBJ2-1	CASRPTLAESSYNEQFF
TRBV5-1	TRBJ2-7	CASSLQRLKGIREQYF
TRBV10-1	TRBJ1-5	CASSEGAANQPQHF
TRBV10-3	TRBJ1-5	CAISAGQQEQPQHF
TRBV7-2	TRBJ1-4	CASSTQRDEKLFF
TRBV7-3	TRBJ2-2	CASSLTRASGKVGELFF
TRBV29-1	TRBJ1-4	CSVSQGANEKLFF
TRBV7-2	TRBJ2-1	CASSLGGQNYNEQFF
TRBV6-5	TRBJ2-5	CASRGQGKETQYF
TRBV6-6	TRBJ1-2	CASSSDRNVGYTF
TRBV7-9	TRBJ2-5	CASSGLAGDRGQETQYF
TRBV28	TRBJ1-1	CASSFGRGVYAEAFF
TRBV2	TRBJ1-5	CASSQGGSGNQPQHF
TRBV5-1	TRBJ1-3	CASSLQGASGNTIYF
TRBV6-1	TRBJ2-7	CASRRTARSEQYF
TRBV27	TRBJ2-2	CASTPAGRNTGELFF